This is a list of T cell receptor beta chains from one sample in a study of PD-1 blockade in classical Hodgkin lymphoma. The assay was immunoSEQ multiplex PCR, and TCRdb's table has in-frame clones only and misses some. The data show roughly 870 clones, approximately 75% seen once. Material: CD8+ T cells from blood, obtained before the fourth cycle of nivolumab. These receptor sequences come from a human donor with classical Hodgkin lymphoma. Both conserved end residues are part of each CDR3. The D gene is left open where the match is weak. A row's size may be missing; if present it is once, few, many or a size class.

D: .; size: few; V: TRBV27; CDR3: CASSSRLYNEQFF
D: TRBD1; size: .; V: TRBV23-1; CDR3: CAALGPWDRSFASNQPQHF
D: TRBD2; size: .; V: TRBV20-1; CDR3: CSAGLGYEQFF
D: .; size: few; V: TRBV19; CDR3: CASSSPPTNDGYTF
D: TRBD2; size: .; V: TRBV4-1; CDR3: CASSQGEGLGHNEQFF
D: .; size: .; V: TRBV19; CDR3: CASSILGDYGYTF
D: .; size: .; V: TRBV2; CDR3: CASKTDTSQSLSGANVLTF
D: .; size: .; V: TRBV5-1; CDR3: CASSLEGGRPHEQYF
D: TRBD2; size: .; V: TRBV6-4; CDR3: CASSKGLAGDEQFF
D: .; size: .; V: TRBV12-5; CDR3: CASGGSYEQYF
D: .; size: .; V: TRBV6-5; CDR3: CASSPTGPEAFF
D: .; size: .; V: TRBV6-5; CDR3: CASSQGEKLFF
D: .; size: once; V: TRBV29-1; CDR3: CSVEDRADSYNEQFF
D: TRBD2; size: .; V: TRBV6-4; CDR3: CASSDSLAGYDEQFF
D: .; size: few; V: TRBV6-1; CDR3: CASSEDRNSGNTIYF
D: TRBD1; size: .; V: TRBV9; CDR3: CASSPRTGVEAFF
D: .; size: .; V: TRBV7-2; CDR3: CASSFYDQNSYEQYF
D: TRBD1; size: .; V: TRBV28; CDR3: CASSFRDRANTGELFF